This T cell receptor beta chain came from a study of STAT5B mutations in CD4+ large granular lymphocyte leukemia. Findings and caveats of the study: No patients shared main leukemic clonotypes, though approximately 26% appeared at low frequency elsewhere. Top patient clones used TRBV06 genes more often: 8/27 versus 2/35 in controls.

Remarks on this clone: Antigen specificity is unknown.

Trimming stripped 0 bases from V and 6 bases from J, with 9 bases between. The CDR3 is made up of 13 amino acids. Germline CDR1 is SGHDT and CDR2 is YYEEEE. Controls came from buffy coats of healthy blood donors. In the source study's methods: A productive frequency of 2.59 x 10-5 was the lowest detectable. Assay used: immunoSEQ multiplex PCR; TCRdb lists only in-frame clones, some missing. The V and J calls and clone size were taken over from that table, and D and trimming were inferred from the DNA. Of approximately 23,000 clones listed, 78% are singletons. Sequences were obtained from CD4+ T cells from blood buffy coats. V is TRBV5-6 and J is TRBJ1-2; no definite D call. The receptor's source is a human donor in good health. Here the CDR3 DNA reads TGTGCCAGCAGCTTGGCGGGAACGGATGGCTACACCTTC. Residues: CASSLAGTDGYTF.